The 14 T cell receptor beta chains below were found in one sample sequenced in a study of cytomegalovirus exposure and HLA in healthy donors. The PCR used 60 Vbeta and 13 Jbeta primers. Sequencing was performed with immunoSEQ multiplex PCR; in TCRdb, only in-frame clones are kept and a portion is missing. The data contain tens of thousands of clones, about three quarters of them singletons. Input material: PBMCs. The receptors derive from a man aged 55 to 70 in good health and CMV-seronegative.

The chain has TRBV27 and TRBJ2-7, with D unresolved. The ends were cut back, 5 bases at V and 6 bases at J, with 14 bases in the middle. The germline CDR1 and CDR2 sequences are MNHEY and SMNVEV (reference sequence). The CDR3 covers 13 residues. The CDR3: CASSRSLTGEQYF. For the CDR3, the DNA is TGTGCCAGCAGTAGGAGCCTAACGGGCGAGCAGTACTTC.

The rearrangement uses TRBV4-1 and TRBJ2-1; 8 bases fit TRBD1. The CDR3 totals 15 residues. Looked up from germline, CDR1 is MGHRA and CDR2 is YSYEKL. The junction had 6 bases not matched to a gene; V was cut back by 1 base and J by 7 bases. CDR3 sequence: CASSQGTGHRNEQFF. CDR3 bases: TGCGCCAGCAGCCAAGGGACAGGGCATCGGAATGAGCAGTTCTTC.

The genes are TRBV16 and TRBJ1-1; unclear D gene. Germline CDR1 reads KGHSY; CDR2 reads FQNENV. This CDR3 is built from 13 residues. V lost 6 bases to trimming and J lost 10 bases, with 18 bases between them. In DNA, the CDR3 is TGTGCCAGCAGTCAAGTTGACGGGATTCGAGCTTTCTTT. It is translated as CASSQVDGIRAFF.

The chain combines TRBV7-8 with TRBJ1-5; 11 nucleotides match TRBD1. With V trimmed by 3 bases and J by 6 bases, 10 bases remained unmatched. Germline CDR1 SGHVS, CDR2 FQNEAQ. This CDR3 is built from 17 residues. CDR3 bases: TGTGCCAGCAGCTTGGGTAAACGGACAGGGGGCTTTCAGCCCCAGCATTTT. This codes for CASSLGKRTGGFQPQHF.

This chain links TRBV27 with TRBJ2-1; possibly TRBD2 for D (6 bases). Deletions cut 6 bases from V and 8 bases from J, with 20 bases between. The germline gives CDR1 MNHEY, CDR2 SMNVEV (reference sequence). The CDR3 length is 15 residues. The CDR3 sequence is CASRSGLSPLDEQFF. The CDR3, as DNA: TGTGCCAGCAGATCGGGACTCAGCCCGCTGGATGAGCAGTTCTTC.

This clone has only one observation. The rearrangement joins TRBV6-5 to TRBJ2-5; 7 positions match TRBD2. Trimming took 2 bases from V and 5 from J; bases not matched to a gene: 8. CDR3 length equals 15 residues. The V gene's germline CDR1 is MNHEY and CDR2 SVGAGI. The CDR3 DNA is TGTGCCAGCAGTTACGAGGCGGGGGTTACTGAGACCCAGTACTTC. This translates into CASSYEAGVTETQYF.

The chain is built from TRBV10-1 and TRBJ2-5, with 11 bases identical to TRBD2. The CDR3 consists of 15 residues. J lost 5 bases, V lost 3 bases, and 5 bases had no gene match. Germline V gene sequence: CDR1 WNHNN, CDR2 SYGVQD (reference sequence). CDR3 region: CASSDVAGGLETQYF. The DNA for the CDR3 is TGCGCCAGCAGTGATGTAGCGGGGGGGCTGGAGACCCAGTACTTC.

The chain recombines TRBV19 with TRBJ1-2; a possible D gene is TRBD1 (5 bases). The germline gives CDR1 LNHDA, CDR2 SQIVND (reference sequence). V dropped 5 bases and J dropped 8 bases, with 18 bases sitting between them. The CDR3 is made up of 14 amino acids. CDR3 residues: CASSLTSRDWGYTF. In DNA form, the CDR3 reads TGTGCCAGTAGTCTCACATCCCGGGACTGGGGCTACACCTTC.

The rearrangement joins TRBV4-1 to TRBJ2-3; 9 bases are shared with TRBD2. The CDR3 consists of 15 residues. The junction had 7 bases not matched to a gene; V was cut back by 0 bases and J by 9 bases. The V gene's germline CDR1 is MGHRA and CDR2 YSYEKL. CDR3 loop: CASSQEELAGDTQYF. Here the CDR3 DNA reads TGCGCCAGCAGCCAAGAGGAACTAGCGGGTGACACGCAGTATTTT.

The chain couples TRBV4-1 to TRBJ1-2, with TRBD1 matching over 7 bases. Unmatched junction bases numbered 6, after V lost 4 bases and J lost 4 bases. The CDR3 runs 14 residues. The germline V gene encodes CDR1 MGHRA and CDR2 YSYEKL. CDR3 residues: CASSPQGDGYGYTF. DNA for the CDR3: TGCGCCAGCAGCCCGCAGGGGGATGGCTATGGCTACACCTTC.

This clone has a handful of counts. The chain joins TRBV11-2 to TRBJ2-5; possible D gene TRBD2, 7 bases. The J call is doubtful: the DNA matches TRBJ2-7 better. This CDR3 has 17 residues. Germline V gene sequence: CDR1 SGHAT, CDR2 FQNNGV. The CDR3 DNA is TGTGCCAGCAGCTTAGCTGGGAGGTCGGGGGGCCGCTACGAGCAGTACTTC. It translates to CASSLAGRSGGRYEQYF.

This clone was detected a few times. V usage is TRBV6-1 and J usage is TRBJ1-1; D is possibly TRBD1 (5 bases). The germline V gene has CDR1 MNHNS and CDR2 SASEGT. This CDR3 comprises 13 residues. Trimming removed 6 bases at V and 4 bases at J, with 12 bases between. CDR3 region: CASSPGLITEAFF. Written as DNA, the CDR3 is TGTGCCAGCAGCCCAGGGTTGATCACTGAAGCTTTCTTT.

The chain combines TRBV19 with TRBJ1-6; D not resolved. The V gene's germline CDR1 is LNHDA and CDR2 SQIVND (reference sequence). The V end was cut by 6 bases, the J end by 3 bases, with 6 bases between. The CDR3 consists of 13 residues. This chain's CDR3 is CASRQDYNSPLHF. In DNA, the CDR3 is TGTGCCAGTAGGCAGGACTATAATTCACCCCTCCACTTT. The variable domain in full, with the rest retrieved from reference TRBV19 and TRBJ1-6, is DGGITQSPKYLFRKEGQNVTLSCEQNLNHDAMYWYRQDPGQGLRLIYYSQIVNDFQKGDIAEGYSVSREKKESFPLTVTSAQKNPTAFYLCASRQDYNSPLHFGNGTRLTVT.

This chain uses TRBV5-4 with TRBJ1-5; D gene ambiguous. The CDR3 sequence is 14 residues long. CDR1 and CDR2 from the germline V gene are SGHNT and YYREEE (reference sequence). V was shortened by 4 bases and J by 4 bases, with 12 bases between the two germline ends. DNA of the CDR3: TGTGCCAGCAGCCCCCGTGAAGCTAATCAGCCCCAGCATTTT. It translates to CASSPREANQPQHF.